A single sample is the source of the 12 T cell receptor beta chains below, sequenced in a study of cytomegalovirus exposure and HLA in healthy donors. PCR was performed using 60 Vbeta and 13 Jbeta primers. TCRdb keeps only in-frame clones here, not all; method: immunoSEQ multiplex PCR. The sample has 70,000 or so clones; more than 80% are singletons. Source material: PBMCs. Source of these receptors: a woman younger than 45 in good health and CMV-seronegative.

The J gene is TRBJ1-3, the V gene TRBV23-1; a possible D gene is TRBD1 (6 bases). TRBV23-1 is marked as an open reading frame, function uncertain. The CDR3 runs to 18 residues. V lost 4 bases, J lost 0 bases, and 19 bases lay in between. CDR3 sequence reads: CASSRTGSFPSSGNTIYF. The CDR3 coding sequence is TGCGCCAGCAGTCGTACAGGGTCCTTTCCTTCCTCTGGAAACACCATATATTTT.

The chain links TRBV11-1 to TRBJ2-7, with 8 nucleotides matching TRBD2. The CDR3 has 14 amino acids. The V gene end was trimmed by 4 bases and the J gene end by 2 bases; junction bases not matched to a gene: 4. Germline-derived CDR1 and CDR2 are SGHAT and FQDESV (reference sequence). The CDR3 is CASSSVAGTYEQYF. The CDR3 DNA follows: TGTGCCAGCAGCTCTGTAGCGGGAACCTACGAGCAGTACTTC.

To note about this clone: At one end the junction does not follow the germline gene, possibly because of a read error. The chain recombines TRBV7-7 with TRBJ2-5; possibly TRBD1 for D (5 bases). In germline, CDR1 is SSHAT, CDR2 FNYEAQ (reference sequence). The CDR3 sequence is 13 residues long. CDR3 in DNA: TGTGCTAGCAGCTTGGGGCGTCAAGAGACCCAGTACTTC. It codes for CASSLGRQETQYF.

The chain uses TRBV29-1 and TRBJ2-6; 10 bases align to TRBD1. Germline loops: CDR1 SQVTM, CDR2 ANQGSEA. J was trimmed by 0 bases and V by 0 bases; bases with no gene match: 5. This CDR3 spans 18 amino acids. The CDR3 nucleotides are TGCAGCGTTGAAGAGGACAGGGGGAGTTACTCTGGGGCCAACGTCCTGACTTTC. This sequence encodes CSVEEDRGSYSGANVLTF.

The chain joins TRBV19 to TRBJ2-7; 7 positions match TRBD2. The junction had 6 bases not matched to a gene; V was cut back by 4 bases and J by 0 bases. Germline CDR1 and CDR2: LNHDA and SQIVND (reference sequence). The CDR3 spans 15 residues. The CDR3 region has the DNA TGTGCCAGTAGTACCCAAACTAGCGCCTCCTACGAGCAGTACTTC. Its translation is CASSTQTSASYEQYF.

As regards this clone: Compared with germline, one end of the junction differs, possibly owing to a read error. The chain links TRBV7-7 to TRBJ2-1, with 9 bases lining up with TRBD2. Germline assignment: CDR1 SSHAT and CDR2 FNYEAQ (reference sequence). This CDR3 region has 17 residues. The CDR3 nucleotides read TGTGCTAGCAGCTTATATACTACCGGGACTAGCCTAAATGAGCAGTTCTTC. This codes for CASSLYTTGTSLNEQFF.

The genes are TRBV11-2 and TRBJ1-2; 7 bases agree with TRBD1. The V gene end was trimmed by 3 bases and the J gene end by 1 base; junction bases not matched to a gene: 5. This CDR3 is built from 15 residues. Germline CDR1 SGHAT, CDR2 FQNNGV. CDR3 amino acids: CASSFGTEINYGYTF. CDR3 nucleotides: TGTGCCAGCAGCTTCGGGACAGAAATTAACTATGGCTACACCTTC.

The CDR3 coding sequence is TGTGCCAGCAGTTTATTGCAGGGGGATCAGCCCCAGCATTTT. Amino acid sequence: CASSLLQGDQPQHF. The chain combines TRBV28 with TRBJ1-5; 7 bases line up with TRBD1. Trimming removed 1 base from V and 5 bases from J; junction bases left unmatched: 2. Per germline, CDR1 MDHEN and CDR2 SYDVKM. The CDR3 has 14 residues.

The V call is TRBV11-2, the J call TRBJ2-4; D perhaps matches TRBD2 (5 bases). This CDR3 spans 14 amino acids. V lost 4 bases and J lost 6, with 13 bases in between. Germline CDR1 is SGHAT and CDR2 is FQNNGV. CDR3 nucleotide sequence: TGTGCCAGCAGCTGGAGCGGAACAATAAACATTCAGTACTTC. It translates to CASSWSGTINIQYF.

The chain combines TRBV29-1 with TRBJ1-2, with unresolved D. V shed 1 base and J shed 2 bases, with 8 bases lying between them. The CDR3 is 13 amino acids. Germline CDR1 is SQVTM and CDR2 is ANQGSEA. The CDR3 is CSVEVEENYGYTF. CDR3 sequence (DNA): TGCAGCGTTGAAGTAGAGGAGAACTATGGCTACACCTTC.

The chain employs TRBV28 and TRBJ1-1; D is unresolved. V shed 3 bases and J shed 2 bases, with 4 bases lying between them. Germline CDR1 and CDR2: MDHEN and SYDVKM. The CDR3 is 12 residues long. CDR3 nucleotide sequence: TGTGCCAGCAGTTTTGGCAACACTGAAGCTTTCTTT. Amino acids: CASSFGNTEAFF.

Here the CDR3 DNA reads TGTGCCAGCTCACGAACCGGGACAGGGCTCGGCGAGCAGTACTTC. Its protein product is CASSRTGTGLGEQYF. The genes are TRBV18 and TRBJ2-7; TRBD1 agrees at 9 bases. This CDR3 contains 15 residues. Germline V lookup: CDR1 KGHSH, CDR2 LQKENI. With 4 bases clipped from V and 6 bases from J, the junction kept 10 bases outside the gene matches.